The 20 T cell receptor beta chains below all came from one sample that was sequenced in a study of blood T cells in healthy people across ages. With a J-beta primer mix and a sample-barcoded 5' primer, a second PCR ran about 6 to 11 cycles. A single record per CDR3 protein comes from TCRdb applying MiXCR to the 5' RACE reads. In the table there are more than 900,000 distinct CDR3 sequences, about 29% of which are singletons. These sequences were also reported in another study, on T cells of mothers and their children.

Sequencing was done on a sample of blood. The receptors derive from a woman in her forties in good health.

The sample holds many counts of this clonotype. This chain uses TRBV4-3 with TRBJ2-3; D ambiguous. Trimming cost V 0 bases and J 0 bases, with 7 bases left between them. CDR3 length: 15 amino acids. The V gene's germline CDR1 is LGHNA and CDR2 YSLEER. The CDR3 loop reads CASSQDRLSTDTQYF. CDR3 coding DNA: TGCGCCAGCAGCCAAGATCGTCTCAGCACAGATACGCAGTATTTT.

This clonotype was seen many times. The chain carries TRBV15 and TRBJ2-7, with 9 nucleotides matching TRBD1. CDR3 length: 14 residues. The V gene's germline CDR1 is LNHNV and CDR2 YYDKDF (reference sequence). With 4 bases clipped from V and 3 bases from J, the junction kept 4 bases outside the gene matches. The CDR3 loop reads CATSTGQGGYEQYF. DNA for the CDR3: TGTGCCACCAGCACGGGACAGGGTGGCTACGAGCAGTACTTC.

A few counts support this clonotype. The chain combines TRBV21-1 with TRBJ1-1; TRBD1, as called in the table, went unchecked against the DNA. TRBV21-1 is described as a pseudogene. The CDR3 length is 15 residues. CDR3 loop: CASSTASGQGTEAFF. CDR3 DNA sequence: TGTGCCAGCAGCACAGCCTCCGGACAGGGAACTGAAGCTTTCTTT.

In its sample, this clonotype was seen a few times. The chain joins TRBV12-3 or TRBV12-4 to TRBJ1-2, with D uncertain. The CDR3 has 13 amino acids. V lost 5 bases and J 3 bases, leaving 10 bases between the germline ends. CDR3 sequence: CASSLQIDYGYTF. The CDR3 bases are TGTGCCAGCAGTCTACAGATAGACTATGGCTACACCTTC.

This clonotype was observed many times. The chain combines TRBV11-2 with TRBJ2-3; 9 bases are shared with TRBD2. Per the germline V gene, CDR1 is SGHAT and CDR2 is FQNNGV. The CDR3 extends over 14 amino acids. Trimming cost V 4 bases and J 3 bases; bases outside gene matches: 2. The CDR3 loop reads CASSSLAGTDTQYF. CDR3 DNA sequence: TGTGCCAGCAGCTCGCTAGCGGGAACAGATACGCAGTATTTT.

The chain is built from TRBV30 and TRBJ1-5; tentative D call: TRBD1 (5 bases). Trimming left V 5 bases short and J 0 bases short, with 11 bases between. From germline, CDR1 is GTSNPN and CDR2 SVGIG (reference sequence). This CDR3 is 14 amino acids long. Here the CDR3 reads CAWEPGLSNQPQHF. The DNA for the CDR3 is TGTGCCTGGGAACCGGGACTTAGCAATCAGCCCCAGCATTTT.

This chain connects TRBV5-1 to TRBJ2-7; 12 bases are shared with TRBD1. V was clipped by 5 bases and J by 5 bases; unmatched bases: 5. Germline values: CDR1 SGHRS, CDR2 YFSETQ. The CDR3 extends over 14 amino acids. Here the CDR3 reads CASSAGQGAHEQYF. The CDR3 DNA is TGCGCCAGCAGTGCGGGACAGGGGGCCCACGAGCAGTACTTC.

This rearrangement joins TRBV5-1 to TRBJ1-4; TRBD1 is a possible D gene (5 bases). There are 15 residues in the CDR3. V was clipped by 2 bases and J by 7 bases, with 15 bases between them. Germline V gene sequence: CDR1 SGHRS, CDR2 YFSETQ. The CDR3 DNA follows: TGCGCCAGCAGCTTTGGAGGGGCCCCTGGTGAAAAACTGTTTTTT. Its translation is CASSFGGAPGEKLFF.

With regard to this clonotype: A much larger clonotype is one base distant, so this may be a read error. The chain uses TRBV28 and TRBJ2-7; tentative D call: TRBD1 (5 bases). There are 14 residues in the CDR3. Germline V gene sequence: CDR1 MDHEN, CDR2 SYDVKM. The DNA of the CDR3 is TGTCCCAGCAGTTTAGTGGACAACTCCTACGAGCAGTACTTC. This codes for CPSSLVDNSYEQYF.

This chain uses TRBV7-3 with TRBJ2-1; D perhaps matches TRBD2 (6 bases). The ends were cut back, 2 bases at V and 5 bases at J, with 13 bases in the middle. The V gene's germline CDR1 is SGHTA and CDR2 FQGTGA. The CDR3 consists of 15 residues. The CDR3 DNA follows: TGTGCCAGCAGCTTAGGGGCGGGACTCGACAATGAGCAGTTCTTC. This sequence encodes CASSLGAGLDNEQFF. The variable domain in full, completed from reference TRBV7-3 and TRBJ2-1, reads GAGVSQTPSNKVTEKGKYVELRCDPISGHTALYWYRQSLGQGPEFLIYFQGTGAADDSGLPNDRFFAVRPEGSVSTLKIQRTERGDSAVYLCASSLGAGLDNEQFFGPGTRLTVL.

A note on this clonotype: A read error may explain this, as a much larger clone is one base away. J is TRBJ2-3 and V is TRBV9; tentatively, D is TRBD1 or TRBD2 (5 bases each). V lost 4 bases to trimming and J lost 5 bases, with 20 bases between them. Germline CDR1 and CDR2: SGDLS and YYNGEE. The CDR3 length is 16 residues. The CDR3 nucleotides are TGTGCCAGCAGCATCCAGGGTAACGGGGTTGGAGATACGCAGTATTTT. Amino acids: CASSIQGNGVGDTQYF.

Only a few counts were recorded for this clonotype. The genes are TRBV6-5 and TRBJ1-2; no definite D call. The CDR3 length is 13 residues. Germline CDR1 is MNHEY and CDR2 is SVGAGI. V was cut by 0 bases and J by 2 bases, with 4 bases left in between. CDR3: CASSYSKNYGYTF. The DNA for the CDR3 is TGTGCCAGCAGTTACTCAAAGAACTATGGCTACACCTTC.

The chain combines TRBV12-5 with TRBJ2-4; no clear D. The J call may be wrong; the DNA end is better matched by TRBJ2-7. Per the germline V gene, CDR1 is LGHNT and CDR2 is FRNRAP. There are 12 residues in the CDR3. The CDR3 nucleotides read TGTGCTAGTGGTTTCGGAATCCACGAGCAGTACTTC. It yields the protein CASGFGIHEQYF.

The rearrangement uses TRBV21-1 and TRBJ1-4. TRBV21-1 is listed as a pseudogene. The CDR3 runs to 16 residues. CDR3 region: CASSTRTPATNEKLFF. CDR3 bases: TGTGCCAGCAGCACCAGGACTCCTGCAACTAATGAAAAACTGTTTTTT.

This clonotype was detected only once. V gene TRBV6-6 combines with J gene TRBJ2-7, with 14 nucleotides matching TRBD2. V shed 4 bases, J shed 1 base, and the junction held 6 bases outside the gene matches. CDR1 and CDR2 (germline): MNHNY, SVGAGI (reference sequence). The CDR3 runs 17 residues. The CDR3 protein is CASSSGLAGARSYEQYF. For the CDR3, the DNA is TGTGCCAGCAGTTCGGGACTAGCGGGGGCCAGATCCTACGAGCAGTACTTC.

This clonotype was counted a few times. The chain combines TRBV2 with TRBJ1-2; D is uncertain. Germline CDR1 SNHLY, CDR2 FYNNEI. The CDR3 spans 13 residues. CDR3 sequence: CAGSAQANYGYTF. For the CDR3, the DNA is TGTGCTGGGAGCGCTCAGGCTAACTATGGCTACACCTTC.

This clonotype has only a few counts. The chain has TRBV12-3 or TRBV12-4 and TRBJ1-2; TRBD1 matches at 10 bases. This CDR3 has 16 residues. V shed 5 bases, J shed 3 bases, and the junction held 9 bases outside the gene matches. CDR3 nucleotides: TGTGCCAGCAGTCCTTTTGGGACAGGGGCCCACTATGGCTACACCTTC. This encodes CASSPFGTGAHYGYTF.

This clonotype has a handful of counts. The chain combines TRBV7-9 with TRBJ2-1; 7 bases map to TRBD2. The junction had 12 bases not matched to a gene; V was cut back by 5 bases and J by 5 bases. The CDR3 is 16 residues long. The germline CDR1 and CDR2 sequences are SEHNR and FQNEAQ (reference sequence). The CDR3 nucleotides are TGTGCCAGCAGCCTCGAACCGGGACTACTTCACAATGAGCAGTTCTTC. Its translation: CASSLEPGLLHNEQFF.

In this sample, this clonotype turned up many times. The chain uses TRBV12-3 or TRBV12-4 and TRBJ2-7, with no clear D. V was shortened by 3 bases and J by 3 bases, with 12 bases between the two germline ends. The CDR3 runs 14 residues. The CDR3 is CASSLTAASYEQYF. Written as DNA, the CDR3 is TGTGCCAGCAGTTTGACGGCAGCCAGCTACGAGCAGTACTTC.

J is TRBJ2-1 and V is TRBV7-2; 8 nucleotides align to TRBD2. Germline values: CDR1 SGHTA, CDR2 FQGNSA. The CDR3 consists of 15 residues. The J segment lost 0 bases and the V segment lost 8 bases, leaving 6 bases of the junction unmatched. The CDR3 sequence: CASAARGGSYNEQFF. CDR3 in DNA: TGTGCCAGCGCGGCCCGGGGGGGCTCCTACAATGAGCAGTTCTTC.